This T cell receptor beta chain was retrieved from a study of molecular identifiers for immune sequencing clone quantification (dated 2018 in TCRdb). Turning to the overall study: In a replicate experiment, RNA from roughly 18,000 or 92,000 naive CD8 T cells was split into five aliquots, four of which were sequenced. This methods study used CD8 T cells to benchmark TCR RNA copy counting and molecular-identifier clustering-based TCR repertoire sequencing (MIDCIRS). General conclusions and limits of the study: A single cell's worth of spiked-in Jurkat TCR RNA was reported detectable even among 750,000 to 1,000,000 naive CD8 T cells. When barcode sub-clustering was not used, chimeric consensus sequences inflated TCR diversity, with chimeras reaching as high as 47%. In CMV-specific effector cells, clones with more than 20 RNA copies accounted for over 99% of molecules, whereas in naive cells such clones accounted for under 1%. The naive libraries included spiked-in Jurkat TCR RNA (roughly nine copies' worth), and this Jurkat TCR RNA is not part of the donor repertoire. Highly expanded clone sizes could be underestimated because identical TCR molecules may share a barcode. Modeling estimated about 3.3 recovered TCR RNA copies per cell, compared with about 10 by digital PCR, which implies roughly 30% capture efficiency.

The method behind the library was PCR. Data came from an Illumina HiSeq 4000. Bulk TCR libraries were generated as previously described, with the TCR primers listed in Table S5 used. Total RNA was purified with the Qiagen AllPrep DNA/RNA kit. Before analysis, reads from multiple sequencing runs of one library were combined. Turning to the authors' computational methods: Reads were retained only if the reads had an exact TCR constant sequence, and the retained reads were trimmed to 150 nt and grouped according to their 12-nt molecular barcodes. Within each barcode group, reads were sub-clustered at a 15% Levenshtein threshold, and quality-weighted consensus sequences were built per RNA molecule. Non-functional sequences were removed, as were lower-count sequences one edit away from another. Barcode sub-clusters with fewer than 20% of the maximum read count were removed, based on fitting two negative binomial distributions. TCRdb ran its own pipeline on the public reads, namely fastp trimming at Q25 and MiXCR clone calling, and kept in-frame beta chains. Rows matching on CDR3 protein sequence are summarized as one entry with the most common DNA and genes. The V and J calls and clone size are TCRdb's, not the authors'. Across this sample there are under 75,000 distinct CDR3 sequences, with about 19% seen only once. The ten largest account for approximately 1.5% of the sample.

The CDR3 runs 15 amino acids, cysteine and phenylalanine included. Just CDR3 DNA is preserved here, 45 bases in frame from base 1. CDR1 and CDR2, looked up from the germline V gene (reference sequence), are DFQATT and SNEGSKA. The junction shows trimming of 0 bases on V and 3 bases on J, and the gene matches do not reach 5 bases of it. This clonotype was recorded many times. No antigen is known for it. Per-nucleotide qualities are absent, and no much larger clonotype sits a single base away. Libraries of naive CD8 T cells were built from anywhere between about 17,000 and 1,000,000 sorted cells, with 10%, 30% or 50% of the purified RNA used. Naive CD8 T cells, defined as CD8+CD4-CCR7+CD45RA+, were FACS-sorted into RLT Plus buffer on a BD FACSAria II. To test detection sensitivity, Jurkat RNA equal to ten TCR copies was added to samples of about 17,000-1,100,000 naive CD8 T cells. Enrichment of CD8 T cells was performed with RosetteSep CD8+ T Cell Enrichment Cocktail and Ficoll-Paque, after which ACK red cell lysis was carried out.

The sample taken for sequencing was naive CD8+ T cells from blood, with Jurkat cell RNA spiked in. The label giving this sample's cell subset or site can be read as: FACS-sorted CD8+CD4-CCR7+CD45RA+ naive T cells. The rearrangement combines TRBV20-1 with TRBJ2-3, and TRBD2 aligns with 8 junction nucleotides. This sequence originates from a human donor in good health. Some libraries in this study had Jurkat cell RNA spiked in. The nucleotide sequence is TGCAGTGCTAGAGAGGCGGGAGGTTTTACAGATACGCAGTATTTT. The encoded protein is CSAREAGGFTDTQYF.